This T cell receptor (beta chain) was sequenced in a study of CD4 and CD8 cells across lung adenocarcinoma regions. TCRdb passed the PCR reads through MiXCR, listing each CDR3 protein once. The sample records over 20,000 distinct CDR3 sequences, approximately 49% being singletons. This CDR3 has 17 residues. Deletions cut 0 bases from V and 5 bases from J, with 19 bases between. Germline V CDR1 and CDR2: MNHNY, SVGAGI (reference sequence). This clonotype was counted at least ten times. The sequenced sample consisted of CD8+ T cells from the center of a lung tumor. The chain has TRBV6-6 and TRBJ1-1; the D is unclear. The TCR originated in a female donor with lung adenocarcinoma. The CD4 and CD8 labels of this study may be unreliable. In nucleotides, the CDR3 is TGTGCCAGCAGTTACTCGCCCTACGGTAGCCTGGATACTGAAGCTTTCTTT. Amino acid sequence: CASSYSPYGSLDTEAFF.